Shown below are 18 T cell receptor beta chains from a single sample sequenced in a study of T cell clones after liver transplantation (dated by TCRdb to about 2019). Library creation used the immunoSEQ multiplex PCR assay. In TCRdb, the immuneACCESS table is reduced to in-frame sequences with V and J assigned. These tables do not hold every clone; where another copy was compared, an unresolved V gene accounts for under half, and the others remain unexplained. For this sample the table gives tens of thousands of clones, of which about 84% were detected only once. Together, the top ten hold about 0.52% of the sample. The specimen was CD4+ T cells from blood, collected 46 months after liver transplant. Receptors originate from a human patient who received a liver transplant. After a transplant, certain T cells may trace back to the graft donor.

This clone appeared once. The rearrangement joins TRBV19 to TRBJ2-1, with D tentatively TRBD1 or TRBD2 (5 bases each). This CDR3 spans 15 amino acids. Germline V gene lookup returns CDR1 LNHDA and CDR2 SQIVND (reference sequence). Between the trimmed V and J ends, which lost 3 bases and 1 base, there was a span of 10 bases. The CDR3 sequence is CASSIDSGSYNEQFF. The CDR3 nucleotides are TGTGCCAGTAGTATCGACAGCGGATCCTACAATGAGCAGTTCTTC.

This sequence joins TRBV10-3 and TRBJ1-1; D is possibly TRBD1 (5 bases). CDR3 length: 15 residues. The germline CDR1 and CDR2 sequences are ENHRY and SYGVKD. V shed 2 bases and J shed 2 bases, with 12 bases lying between them. The chain's CDR3 is CAISETLRTNTEAFF. The CDR3, as DNA: TGTGCCATCAGTGAGACGCTCAGGACAAACACTGAAGCTTTCTTT.

This chain connects TRBV6-1 to TRBJ1-4, with a possible D match to TRBD1 (6 bases). V was clipped by 7 bases and J by 10 bases, with 19 bases between them. Germline lookup yields CDR1 MNHNS and CDR2 SASEGT. The CDR3 is 14 residues long. The CDR3 nucleotides read TGTGCCAGCACAGTTGGGACACCTTCAGCAAAACTGTTTTTT. It is translated as CASTVGTPSAKLFF.

The chain joins TRBV6-1 to TRBJ2-7; maybe TRBD2 (6 bases). V dropped 7 bases and J dropped 4 bases, with 20 bases sitting between them. This CDR3 region has 15 residues. Germline CDR1 reads MNHNS; CDR2 reads SASEGT. The CDR3 DNA reads as TGTGCCAGCACCCGGCGGGATAGGGAAGGGTACGAGCAGTACTTC. Translation: CASTRRDREGYEQYF.

CDR3 nucleotide sequence: TGTGCCAGCTCACCATGGGGACTAGCGGGAGGGCTACACATGTACGAGCAGTACTTC. It yields the protein CASSPWGLAGGLHMYEQYF. This chain links TRBV18 with TRBJ2-7, with 16 nucleotides matching TRBD2. The V and J ends lost 2 bases and 4 bases, in that order; junction bases with no gene match: 11. There are 19 residues in the CDR3. Per germline, CDR1 KGHSH and CDR2 LQKENI.

The V and J genes are TRBV10-3 and TRBJ2-5; tentative D call: TRBD2 (5 bases). Looked up from germline, CDR1 is ENHRY and CDR2 is SYGVKD. Trimming took 4 bases from V and 5 from J, leaving 17 bases between them. This CDR3 has 15 amino acids. CDR3 nucleotides: TGTGCCATCAGTGGGTGGGAATCAAGAGGGGAGACCCAGTACTTC. The encoded protein is CAISGWESRGETQYF.

This rearrangement joins TRBV5-1 to TRBJ2-5, with TRBD2 matching over 8 bases. Germline V gene lookup returns CDR1 SGHRS and CDR2 YFSETQ. This CDR3 has 15 amino acids. Trimming cost V 1 base and J 2 bases; bases outside gene matches: 4. Here the CDR3 reads CASSLSGGGQETQYF. The CDR3, as DNA: TGCGCCAGCAGCTTGAGCGGGGGTGGACAAGAGACCCAGTACTTC.

The chain has TRBV5-1 and TRBJ2-1; 8 bases fit TRBD1. The CDR3 runs 16 residues. Germline trimming cut 3 bases from V and 4 bases from J; bases unmatched to any gene: 9. Germline loops: CDR1 SGHRS, CDR2 YFSETQ. The CDR3 spells CASSSTGVGLYNEQFF. The CDR3 bases are TGCGCCAGCAGCTCGACAGGGGTCGGGCTTTACAATGAGCAGTTCTTC.

The chain joins TRBV5-6 to TRBJ2-5; weak D call: TRBD2 (6 bases). Trimming left V 0 bases short and J 5 bases short, with 14 bases between. CDR1 SGHDT and CDR2 YYEEEE come from the germline V gene. The CDR3 has 15 residues. CDR3 loop: CASSLVSRGRETQYF. CDR3 sequence (DNA): TGTGCCAGCAGCTTGGTTAGCAGAGGGAGGGAGACCCAGTACTTC.

This rearrangement joins TRBV13 to TRBJ1-2; D not resolved. The ends were cut back, 0 bases at V and 7 bases at J, with 12 bases in the middle. Germline values: CDR1 PRHDT, CDR2 FYEKMQ (reference sequence). The CDR3 sequence is 14 residues long. CDR3 residues: CASSLGLGLGGYTF. DNA for the CDR3: TGTGCCAGCAGCTTAGGTTTGGGGTTGGGTGGCTACACCTTC.

The gene calls are TRBV4-1 and TRBJ2-7, with TRBD2 matching over 13 bases. Germline CDR1 reads MGHRA; CDR2 reads YSYEKL. The V segment lost 1 base and the J segment 2 bases; nucleotides outside the gene matches: 8. The CDR3 loop spans 18 amino acids. CDR3 loop: CASSQGDGLAGAPYEQYF. CDR3 nucleotides: TGCGCCAGCAGCCAAGGCGACGGACTAGCGGGAGCCCCCTACGAGCAGTACTTC.

J is TRBJ2-5 and V is TRBV15; 10 bases match TRBD1. CDR3 length: 15 residues. Per germline, CDR1 LNHNV and CDR2 YYDKDF (reference sequence). J was trimmed by 4 bases and V by 4 bases; bases with no gene match: 6. The CDR3, as DNA: TGTGCCACCAGCACCCGGGACAGGGGCCCAGAGACCCAGTACTTC. This translates into CATSTRDRGPETQYF.

This clone has a count of ten or more. The chain combines TRBV19 with TRBJ2-2; 7 nucleotides align to TRBD1. V lost 10 bases and J lost 0; bases outside the gene matches: 5. The CDR3 is made up of 14 amino acids. Germline CDR1 LNHDA, CDR2 SQIVND (reference sequence). CDR3 amino acids: CATRGTANTGELFF. The CDR3 region has the DNA TGTGCCACCCGTGGGACAGCGAACACCGGGGAGCTGTTTTTT. The full variable domain, completed using reference TRBV19 and TRBJ2-2, is DGGITQSPKYLFRKEGQNVTLSCEQNLNHDAMYWYRQDPGQGLRLIYYSQIVNDFQKGDIAEGYSVSREKKESFPLTVTSAQKNPTAFYLCATRGTANTGELFFGEGSRLTVL.

Concerning this clone itself: No DNA is shown, since the ends of the CDR3 on it are uncertain; the CDR3 is the one TCRdb lists. V and J are TRBV2 and TRBJ2-5; TRBD1 is the table's D call and was not checked against the DNA. Germline assignment: CDR1 SNHLY and CDR2 FYNNEI. Both ends counted, the CDR3 spans 16 residues. This CDR3 reads CASSILDRGSRETQYF.

The CDR3 spells CASSRTGDTEAFF. The CDR3 DNA follows: TGTGCCAGCAGCCGGACAGGGGACACTGAAGCTTTCTTT. The chain is built from TRBV11-3 and TRBJ1-1; 9 bases are shared with TRBD1. This CDR3 is 13 amino acids long. Trimming cost V 5 bases and J 3 bases; bases outside gene matches: 1. From germline, CDR1 is SGHNT and CDR2 YENEEA. Full variable domain (outside the CDR3, taken from reference TRBV11-3 and TRBJ1-1): EAGVVQSPRYKIIEKKQPVAFWCNPISGHNTLYWYLQNLGQGPELLIRYENEEAVDDSQLPKDRFSAERLKGVDSTLKIQPAELGDSAVYLCASSRTGDTEAFFGQGTRLTVV.

The chain links TRBV7-2 to TRBJ2-7; the D gene is possibly TRBD2 (5 bases). CDR1 and CDR2 (germline): SGHTA, FQGNSA. V was pared by 5 bases and J by 1 base, with 18 bases between. The CDR3 extends over 16 amino acids. CDR3 sequence: CASSRQSGGSSYEQYF. The CDR3 DNA follows: TGTGCCAGCAGCCGTCAAAGTGGCGGGTCATCCTACGAGCAGTACTTC.

This rearrangement joins TRBV28 to TRBJ1-2; 8 bases line up with TRBD1. J gave up 7 bases and V 4 bases, and 5 bases lay outside the gene matches. The CDR3 has 13 residues. Germline V CDR1 and CDR2: MDHEN, SYDVKM. CDR3 residues: CASSSTGAGGYTF. The CDR3 DNA reads TGTGCCAGCAGTTCGACAGGGGCGGGTGGCTACACCTTC.

The chain uses TRBV28 and TRBJ1-2, with 8 bases matching TRBD1. Germline CDR1 and CDR2: MDHEN and SYDVKM. The trim removed 5 bases at V and 11 bases at J, leaving 7 bases unmatched. This CDR3 is built from 12 residues. The CDR3 spells CASSLGQGGYTF. The CDR3 bases are TGTGCCAGCAGTCTCGGACAGGGTGGTTACACCTTC.